This T cell receptor beta chain was retrieved from a study of T cells in women clearing cervical HPV infection. General observations from the study: Each sample's T-cell count was unknown, possibly confounding richness. Cases carried less TRBV6-7 than controls: about 0.1% versus 0.15%.

TCR beta CDR3 amplified by multiplex PCR from roughly 1,300 ng genomic DNA. The table came from immunoSEQ multiplex PCR; TCRdb's copy has only in-frame clones and leaves some out. The specimen's table records about 37,000 clones. Of note for this clone: As yet, its antigen is unknown. Sequencing ends 3 residues short of the CDR3 end; the germline J gene provides the rest.

This CDR3 comprises 14 residues. V lost 1 base and J lost 3, with 10 bases in between. Germline CDR1 SGHTA, CDR2 FQGNSA. This TCR was sampled from a woman between 18 and 70 years old with a cervical HPV16 infection that either progressed to CIN3+ or cleared (not recorded which). This chain joins TRBV7-2 and TRBJ2-7; weak D call: TRBD2 (5 bases). The specimen sequenced was blood buffy coat. CDR3 DNA, as far as it was read: TGTGCCAGCAGCTTAGGCGGGTTCAGCTACGAG. It encodes CASSLGGFSYE. The full CDR3 reads CASSLGGFSYEQYF.